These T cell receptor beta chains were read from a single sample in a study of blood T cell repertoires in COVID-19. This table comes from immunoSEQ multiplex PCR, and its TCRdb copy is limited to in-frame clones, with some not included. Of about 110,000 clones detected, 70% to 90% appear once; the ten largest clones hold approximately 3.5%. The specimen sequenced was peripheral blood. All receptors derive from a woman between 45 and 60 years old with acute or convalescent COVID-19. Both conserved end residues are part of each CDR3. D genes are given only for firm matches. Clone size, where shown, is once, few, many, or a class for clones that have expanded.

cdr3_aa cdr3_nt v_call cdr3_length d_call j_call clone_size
CASSMTGTLYGYTF TGTGCCAGTAGTATGACGGGGACTCTATATGGCTACACCTTC TRBV19 14 . TRBJ1-2 .
CASSQEQGVDYEQYF TGCGCCAGCAGCCAAGAACAGGGGGTAGACTACGAGCAGTACTTC TRBV4-1 15 TRBD1 TRBJ2-7 .
CASSARGSGSTDTQYF TGTGCCAGCAGCGCTCGGGGTAGCGGAAGCACAGATACGCAGTATTTT TRBV9 16 . TRBJ2-3 .
CASSKQVDTEAFF TGTGCCAGCAGTAAGCAGGTGGACACTGAAGCTTTCTTT TRBV6-6 13 . TRBJ1-1 few
CASSPDRGNEQFF TGTGCCAGCAGCCCCGACAGGGGGAACGAGCAGTTCTTC TRBV6-6 13 TRBD1 TRBJ2-1 .
CASSYSAAGAYEQYF TGTGCCAGCAGTTACTCGGCAGCGGGGGCCTACGAGCAGTACTTC TRBV6-2/TRBV6-3 15 TRBD2 TRBJ2-7 .
CASSSPGEREGRETQYF TGTGCCAGCAGCTCCCCTGGGGAGCGGGAGGGCCGGGAGACCCAGTACTTC TRBV7-9 17 TRBD2 TRBJ2-5 many
CASSQVPRTEAFF TGTGCCAGCAGCCAAGTACCGAGAACTGAAGCTTTCTTT TRBV3-1/TRBV3-2 13 . TRBJ1-1 .
CASSPWDSSYEQYF TGCGCCAGCAGCCCCTGGGACAGTTCCTACGAGCAGTACTTC TRBV5-1 14 TRBD1 TRBJ2-7 .
CASSVGEGDTRNTIYF TGTGCCAGCAGCGTGGGTGAGGGGGATACTCGTAACACCATATATTTT TRBV11-2 16 . TRBJ1-3 .
CASSEYSQRNTEAFF TGTGCCAGCAGTGAATACTCACAGAGAAACACTGAAGCTTTCTTT TRBV25-1 15 . TRBJ1-1 once
CASSLGTGDTQYF TGTGCCAGCAGTTTAGGCACGGGAGATACGCAGTATTTT TRBV12-3/TRBV12-4 13 . TRBJ2-3 .
CAWNLIGTGSSEKLFF TGTGCCTGGAACCTCATAGGGACAGGGAGTAGTGAAAAACTGTTTTTT TRBV30 16 TRBD1 TRBJ1-4 .
CASTLQGPPGELFF TGTGCCAGCACCCTCCAGGGGCCTCCCGGGGAGCTGTTTTTT TRBV11-2 14 . TRBJ2-2 .
CSVDGQGAVNEQYF TGCAGCGTTGACGGGCAGGGGGCGGTCAACGAGCAGTACTTC TRBV29-1 14 TRBD1 TRBJ2-7 .
CASRRRDSRNTEAFF TGTGCCAGCCGGCGAAGGGACAGCAGGAACACTGAAGCTTTCTTT TRBV5-8 15 TRBD1 TRBJ1-1 .
CASSLADYEQFF TGTGCCAGCAGCTTAGCGGACTATGAGCAGTTCTTC TRBV7-9 12 . TRBJ2-1 once
CASSRGGEAYEQYF TGTGCCAGCAGCCGGGGGGGGGAGGCATACGAGCAGTACTTC TRBV6-5 14 TRBD2 TRBJ2-7 .
CSPEETQYF TGCAGTCCGGAAGAGACCCAGTACTTC TRBV20-1 9 . TRBJ2-5 .
CASSLDRLNSPLHF TGTGCCAGCAGCCTAGACAGACTCAATTCACCCCTCCACTTT TRBV14 14 . TRBJ1-6 .
CASSERRANTGELFF TGTGCCAGCAGTGAACGACGGGCGAACACCGGGGAGCTGTTTTTT TRBV2 15 . TRBJ2-2 .
CASRGRRTGNTEAFF TGTGCCAGCAGGGGGCGTAGGACAGGGAACACTGAAGCTTTCTTT TRBV6-5 15 TRBD1 TRBJ1-1 .
CASRETGFVYEQYF TGTGCCAGCAGGGAGACAGGGTTTGTCTACGAGCAGTACTTC TRBV28 14 TRBD1 TRBJ2-7 .
CASSDLWTSGTNEQFF TGCGCCAGCAGTGATCTTTGGACTAGCGGTACAAATGAGCAGTTCTTC TRBV10-1 16 TRBD2 TRBJ2-1 .
CASSLQGLNPTEAFF TGTGCCAGCAGCCTCCAGGGTTTAAACCCCACTGAAGCTTTCTTT TRBV7-2 15 . TRBJ1-1 .
CASSLLAGEGQYF TGTGCCAGCAGCTTATTAGCGGGAGAGGGGCAGTACTTC TRBV11-2 13 TRBD2 TRBJ2-7 once